In this sample, the clone carrying this T cell receptor (beta chain) turned up a few times. Antigen: not known. This may be a read error: a much more frequent sequence differs by one nucleotide. TCRdb used MiXCR to reprocess the PCR reads, holding one entry per CDR3 protein. Of some 650,000 distinct CDR3 sequences listed, 20% are singletons. The CDR3 consists of 15 residues. V lost 6 bases to trimming and J lost 0 bases, with 15 bases between them. Germline lookup yields CDR1 SGHDT and CDR2 YYEEEE. This specimen comes from a study of molecular identifiers for immune sequencing clone quantification. Study-wide results and limits: Sharing of a barcode by identical TCR molecules could cause highly expanded clone sizes to be underestimated.

Sequenced material: naive CD8+ T cells from blood, with Jurkat cell RNA spiked in. Subset: FACS-sorted CD8+CD4-CCR7+CD45RA+ naive T cells. The chain combines TRBV5-6 with TRBJ1-1, with a possible D match to TRBD1 (6 bases). This clonotype originated in a human donor in good health. Some libraries in this study had Jurkat cell RNA spiked in. The CDR3 DNA follows: TGTGCCAGCAACCAAGGGGGACTGCTGAACACTGAAGCTTTCTTT. It is translated as CASNQGGLLNTEAFF.